Reported below is one TCR beta chain. Profiling relied on immunoSEQ multiplex PCR, and the TCRdb table lists in-frame clones only, not all of them. Found here are under 300,000 clones, 81% of them singletons; the top ten hold around 2.9%. The CDR3 is 13 residues long. Looked up from germline, CDR1 is MGHRA and CDR2 is YSYEKL. V lost 4 bases and J lost 7, with 11 bases in between. The data are from a study of blood T cell repertoires in COVID-19. About the research overall: Sites in the United States, Italy and Spain provided acute and convalescent COVID-19 samples.

Sequenced sample: peripheral blood. The receptor's source is a woman aged 55-69 years with active or convalescent COVID-19. This chain connects TRBV4-1 to TRBJ1-5; D is unclear. CDR3 DNA sequence: TGCGCCAGCAGCCCGCGGGATCGACAGCCCCAGCATTTT. This sequence encodes CASSPRDRQPQHF.